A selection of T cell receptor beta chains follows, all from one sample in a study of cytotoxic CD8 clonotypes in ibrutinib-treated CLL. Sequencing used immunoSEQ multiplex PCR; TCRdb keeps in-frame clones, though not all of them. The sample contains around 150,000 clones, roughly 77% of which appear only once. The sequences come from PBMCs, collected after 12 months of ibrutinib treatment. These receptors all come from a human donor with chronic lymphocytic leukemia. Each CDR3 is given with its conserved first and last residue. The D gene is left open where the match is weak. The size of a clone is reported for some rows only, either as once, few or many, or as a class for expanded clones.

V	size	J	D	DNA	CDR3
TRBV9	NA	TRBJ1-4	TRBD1	TGTGCCAGCAGCGCCGGGGACAGGCGGTCTAATGAAAAACTGTTTTTT	CASSAGDRRSNEKLFF
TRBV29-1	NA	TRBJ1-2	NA	TGCAGCGTTGCATCGGGGAGTAGCAGTGGCTACACCTTC	CSVASGSSSGYTF
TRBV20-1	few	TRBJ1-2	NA	TGCAGTGCTAGAGAAAATTATGGCTACACCTTC	CSARENYGYTF
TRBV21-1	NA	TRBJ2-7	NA	TGTGCCAGCAGCATTGGGAGTCCCCGAGGGCAGTACTTC	CASSIGSPRGQYF
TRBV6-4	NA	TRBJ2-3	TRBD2	TGTGCCAGCAGTGACTTCGGGAGGGCCATCATCACAGATACGCAGTATTTT	CASSDFGRAIITDTQYF
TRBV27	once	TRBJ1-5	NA	TGTGCCAGCAGTTACGGGAGGGGATTTAATCAGCCCCAGCATTTT	CASSYGRGFNQPQHF
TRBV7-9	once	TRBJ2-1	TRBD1	TGTGCCAGCAGCTTCACAGGGGGCTCCTACAATGAGCAGTTCTTC	CASSFTGGSYNEQFF
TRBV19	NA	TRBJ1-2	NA	TGTGCCAGTAGCCCGCTCGGGGCTTATGGCTACACCTTC	CASSPLGAYGYTF
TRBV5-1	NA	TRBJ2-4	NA	TGCGCCAGCAGCTTTTTGGGTGCCAAAAACATTCAGTACTTC	CASSFLGAKNIQYF
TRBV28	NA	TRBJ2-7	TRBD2	TGTGCCAGCTGTCGGACTAGCGGGGGCTTCTACGAGCAGTACTTC	CASCRTSGGFYEQYF
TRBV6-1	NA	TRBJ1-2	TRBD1	TGTGCCAGCAGTGAGATGGCAGGGGGCTCCTTTAACTATGGCTACACCTTC	CASSEMAGGSFNYGYTF
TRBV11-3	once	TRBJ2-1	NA	TGTGCCAGCAGCTTAGAGGGGGGGCGAAACTACAATGAGCAGTTCTTC	CASSLEGGRNYNEQFF
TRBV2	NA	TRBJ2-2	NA	TGTGCCAGCAGTCTTAACACCGGGGAGCTGTTTTTT	CASSLNTGELFF
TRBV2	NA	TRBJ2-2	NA	TGTGCCGCCCGATCGACAAAAGCGAACACCGGGGAGCTGTTTTTT	CAARSTKANTGELFF
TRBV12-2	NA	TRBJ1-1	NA	TGTGCAAGTCGCCGGACAGCGAACACTGAAGCTTTCTTT	CASRRTANTEAFF
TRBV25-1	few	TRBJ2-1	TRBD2	TGTGCCAGCAGTGGCCTCGGACTAGCGGGAGTAGGTGAGCAGTTCTTC	CASSGLGLAGVGEQFF